The subject of this entry is one TCR beta chain. Its antigen is undetermined. The CDR3 has 15 amino acids. Trimming took off 7 bases at V and 5 bases at J, with 20 bases between the two ends. From germline, CDR1 is MNHNY and CDR2 SVGAGI (reference sequence). PCR was performed a second time for roughly 6 to 12 cycles using a sample-barcoded 5' primer and a J-beta primer mix. Each cDNA molecule received a tag from a template-switch adaptor that had 12 random nucleotides. TCRdb reprocessed the 5' RACE reads with MiXCR, giving one entry per CDR3 protein. The table has around 1.5 million distinct CDR3 sequences, 42% seen once. The data are from a study of blood T cells in healthy people across ages. General study results and limits: When one million T cells were used, diversity estimates were thought to be underestimates. Higher diversity and more naive CD4+ cells were features of long-lived donors, compared to aged donors.

Total RNA amounts of at least 6 micrograms were extracted per sample. This receptor was taken from a woman between 18 and 29 years old in good health. The sequenced sample consisted of blood. The rearrangement joins TRBV6-6 to TRBJ1-2; no clear D. The CDR3 protein is CASTTSPPGWYGYTF. In DNA form, the CDR3 reads TGTGCCAGCACCACGTCCCCTCCGGGATGGTATGGCTACACCTTC.